A single sample gave rise to the 17 T cell receptor beta chains below, sequenced in a study of T-cell memory formation after mild COVID-19 (dated by TCRdb to the early 2020s). Library generation was performed with 5' RACE. The sequencing machine was an Illumina NovaSeq 6000. The public reads were run again by TCRdb, first through fastp at Q25 and then through MiXCR, and only productive beta chains were kept. Records with the same CDR3 protein are collapsed into one entry carrying the most frequent genes and DNA. The table for this sample lists a few hundred thousand distinct CDR3 sequences; approximately 27% of them were counted only once. In total, the top ten clones hold approximately 15% of the sample. Sequenced material: PBMCs or a T cell subset sorted from them (not recorded which). The receptor source for this set is an adult woman who had mild COVID-19 (a few samples of this study predate the infection). The sample titles of this study are shuffled in the database, so cell type and time point are left out; the donor was told from shared clones.

V usage is TRBV6-1 and J usage is TRBJ2-3; 7 positions match TRBD2. J gave up 2 bases and V 1 base, and 12 bases lay outside the gene matches. The CDR3 length is 18 residues. Per germline, CDR1 MNHNS and CDR2 SASEGT. The CDR3 loop reads CASSEEARLALYTDTQYF. In nucleotides, the CDR3 is TGTGCCAGCAGTGAAGAGGCTCGACTAGCCCTATACACAGATACGCAGTATTTT.

This clonotype has only a few counts. This sequence joins TRBV20-1 and TRBJ2-3; 7 nucleotides agree with TRBD2. CDR1 DFQATT and CDR2 SNEGSKA come from the germline V gene (reference sequence). V shed 5 bases, J shed 1 base, and the junction held 9 bases outside the gene matches. The CDR3 length is 15 residues. The DNA for the CDR3 is TGCAGTGCTGGGACGGGGCTAGCGGGCACAGATACGCAGTATTTT. Protein product: CSAGTGLAGTDTQYF.

This chain's CDR3 is CATRGQGYNEQFF. DNA for the CDR3: TGTGCCACCAGAGGACAGGGTTACAATGAGCAGTTCTTC. The chain carries TRBV24-1 and TRBJ2-1, with 8 bases that match TRBD1. Germline V lookup: CDR1 KGHDR, CDR2 SFDVKD. The CDR3 runs to 13 residues. Trimming cost V 7 bases and J 4 bases; bases outside gene matches: 2.

In its sample, this clonotype was seen a few times. J is TRBJ2-3 and V is TRBV6-6; D unresolved. Germline V gene lookup returns CDR1 MNHNY and CDR2 SVGAGI (reference sequence). This CDR3 has 12 amino acids. The V end lost 5 bases, the J end lost 6 bases, and 9 bases lay between the germline ends. The CDR3 region is CASSLHPDTQYF. The CDR3 nucleotides read TGTGCCAGCAGTCTCCACCCCGATACGCAGTATTTT.

V usage is TRBV6-5 and J usage is TRBJ2-1; a weak D match, TRBD2 (6 bases). From germline, CDR1 is MNHEY and CDR2 SVGAGI. The ends were cut back, 3 bases at V and 10 bases at J, with 19 bases in the middle. The CDR3 loop spans 15 amino acids. CDR3: CASSYSRPSVHEQFF. The CDR3 DNA reads TGTGCCAGCAGTTATTCCAGACCTAGCGTACACGAGCAGTTCTTC.

There are a few counts of this clonotype. The V gene is TRBV10-3, the J gene TRBJ2-2; D is uncertain. The V end was cut by 1 base, the J end by 7 bases, with 10 bases between. CDR1 and CDR2 from the germline V gene are ENHRY and SYGVKD. This CDR3 is built from 14 residues. The CDR3 loop reads CAISELKGYGELFF. The CDR3 nucleotides read TGTGCCATCAGTGAGTTGAAGGGCTACGGGGAGCTGTTTTTT.

This clonotype is a singleton in its sample. The chain has TRBV7-3 and TRBJ2-7, with unresolved D. Per germline, CDR1 SGHTA and CDR2 FQGTGA. This CDR3 contains 13 residues. V lost 1 base and J 6 bases, leaving 10 bases between the germline ends. The CDR3 reads CASSLIRDSEQYF. As DNA, the CDR3 is TGTGCCAGCAGCTTAATCAGAGACTCCGAGCAGTACTTC.

The V gene is TRBV12-3 or TRBV12-4, the J gene TRBJ2-1; 8 bases map to TRBD2. The CDR3 length is 15 residues. The V and J ends lost 6 bases and 6 bases, in that order; junction bases with no gene match: 10. CDR3 coding DNA: TGTGCCAGCAGAGAAATCGGGACTAGGGGCAATGAGCAGTTCTTC. It is translated as CASREIGTRGNEQFF.

The chain joins TRBV9 to TRBJ2-7; D is tentatively TRBD1 or TRBD2 (5 bases each). There are 15 residues in the CDR3. The germline gives CDR1 SGDLS, CDR2 YYNGEE. The V end was cut by 4 bases, the J end by 3 bases, with 17 bases between. CDR3: CASSSRGELGYEQYF. The CDR3 bases are TGTGCCAGCAGCTCACGAGGGGAATTGGGCTACGAGCAGTACTTC.

The J gene is TRBJ2-7, the V gene TRBV5-6, with D unresolved. The CDR3 length is 14 residues. CDR1 and CDR2 (germline): SGHDT, YYEEEE. Trimming took off 0 bases at V and 2 bases at J, with 9 bases between the two ends. CDR3 bases: TGTGCCAGCAGCTTGGATTGGGTTCCCTACGAGCAGTACTTC. Translation: CASSLDWVPYEQYF.

The chain is built from TRBV12-3 or TRBV12-4 and TRBJ1-2; D call uncertain. The CDR3 totals 15 residues. Trimming stripped 4 bases from V and 3 bases from J, with 15 bases between. DNA of the CDR3: TGTGCCAGCAGTTCTGCGTTTCTTGCGGACTATGGCTACACCTTC. It encodes CASSSAFLADYGYTF.

The chain combines TRBV11-2 with TRBJ1-1, with D tentatively TRBD1 (6 bases). V was cut by 6 bases and J by 0 bases, with 20 bases left in between. Looked up from germline, CDR1 is SGHAT and CDR2 is FQNNGV. CDR3 size: 17 residues. The CDR3 region is CASSTSRRGTLNTEAFF. The CDR3 DNA reads TGTGCCAGCAGTACTAGCCGAAGGGGGACCCTGAACACTGAAGCTTTCTTT.

This clonotype was seen a handful of times. This chain connects TRBV7-3 to TRBJ2-1; D may be TRBD1 (5 bases). Per the germline V gene, CDR1 is SGHTA and CDR2 is FQGTGA. Trimming pared 2 bases from V and 1 base from J, leaving 15 bases between. This CDR3 region has 17 residues. The CDR3 protein is CASSLDPRATSYNEQFF. CDR3 DNA sequence: TGTGCCAGCAGCTTAGATCCCAGGGCGACTTCCTACAATGAGCAGTTCTTC.

This clonotype has only a few counts. The rearrangement joins TRBV12-3 or TRBV12-4 to TRBJ2-5, with D tentatively TRBD1 or TRBD2 (6 bases each). The CDR3 length is 18 residues. V was pared by 2 bases and J by 4 bases, with 23 bases between. The CDR3 DNA reads as TGTGCCAGCAGTTTAACCCCTTCCGGGGGACACAAAGGAGAGACCCAGTACTTC. As protein: CASSLTPSGGHKGETQYF.

This clonotype was counted ten times or more. The chain carries TRBV7-2 and TRBJ2-2, with D perhaps matching TRBD2 (6 bases). V shed 7 bases and J shed 1 base, with 16 bases lying between them. Germline CDR1 is SGHTA and CDR2 is FQGNSA. CDR3 length: 16 residues. The chain's CDR3 is CASTPGDSLNTGELFF. CDR3 coding DNA: TGTGCCAGCACTCCGGGGGACTCACTGAACACCGGGGAGCTGTTTTTT.

This clonotype was found once. The rearrangement joins TRBV7-9 to TRBJ1-1, with 8 nucleotides matching TRBD1. Germline CDR1 is SEHNR and CDR2 is FQNEAQ (reference sequence). The CDR3 runs 15 residues. V lost 5 bases and J lost 6; bases outside the gene matches: 11. This CDR3 reads CASSPRQGRLAEAFF. Written as DNA, the CDR3 is TGTGCCAGCAGCCCGAGACAGGGGAGATTGGCTGAAGCTTTCTTT. The whole variable domain, remainder taken from reference TRBV7-9 and TRBJ1-1, is DTGVSQNPRHKITKRGQNVTFRCDPISEHNRLYWYRQTLGQGPEFLTYFQNEAQLEKSRLLSDRFSAERPKGSFSTLEIQRTEQGDSAMYLCASSPRQGRLAEAFFGQGTRLTVV.

The chain joins TRBV9 to TRBJ2-5; perhaps D is TRBD1 or TRBD2 (6 bases each). Trimming pared 3 bases from V and 4 bases from J, leaving 10 bases between. This CDR3 comprises 13 residues. Germline V gives CDR1 SGDLS, CDR2 YYNGEE. The CDR3 DNA reads TGTGCCAGCAGCGAGGGGGGCAGAGAGACCCAGTACTTC. Translation: CASSEGGRETQYF.